This T cell receptor beta chain originates from a study of post-analysis software for immune sequencing data (dated by TCRdb to 2014 to 2015). For context, the study as a whole: Relapsing-remitting, secondary progressive and progressive-relapsing multiple sclerosis were recorded as disease courses, and subtype annotation was lacking for some patients. The patient repertoires were compared against approximately ten previously published healthy control repertoires obtained from donors aged about 6 to 26 years. A subset of samples was prepared in parallel using single-end sample barcoding, then pooled and co-amplified after Illumina adapter ligation.

The method was PCR. The run used an Illumina HiSeq 2500. To reduce PCR and sequencing biases, unique molecular identifiers were built into the TCR beta cDNA libraries. Approximately 500,000 cDNA molecules were obtained per 1 to 10 million input T cells, so each molecule approximated one T cell. The same protocol used for the earlier healthy control dataset was applied to prepare and sequence the patient libraries. Samples belonging to the same batch were prepared together, multiplexed and sequenced on a shared HiSeq lane. As for the original processing: Raw barcoded reads were processed with MIGEC, discarding single-read molecular identifier groups before consensus assembly and CDR3 extraction. Clonotype tables were post-analysed with VDJtools, and diversity was normalized by down-sampling all datasets to the smallest sample size. Repertoire overlap clustering matched CDR3 amino acid but not nucleotide sequences to correct batch-related cross-sample contamination. The public reads were run again by TCRdb, first through fastp at Q25 and then through MiXCR, and only productive beta chains were kept. CDR3 protein duplicates are merged, each entry listing the most common genes and DNA. The authors' filters were not applied to this entry. This sample lists hundreds of thousands of distinct CDR3 sequences; 25% to 30% were detected once. The ten largest clones take up roughly 0.57% of the sample.

This clonotype showed up just a few times. The antigen it recognizes is unknown. Base qualities are missing; no much larger clone stands one base away. TCR beta repertoires were profiled from peripheral blood of about a dozen young patients with multiple sclerosis to demonstrate the VDJtools post-analysis software. The patients with multiple sclerosis were children and adolescents between about 6 and 15 years of age. What the authors observed across the whole study: The control group was slightly older than the multiple sclerosis patient group. Multiple sclerosis patients had significantly lower normalized Chao1 diversity than controls, a result that suggests substantial peripheral T-cell clonal expansion. Direct clustering with F measure revealed strong co-clustering of samples prepared in the same batch, which led to a batch-effect correction. Significantly higher frequencies in patients than in controls were found for a few TRBV segments, including TRBV5-6, TRBV5-1 and TRBV20-1.

CDR1 WSHSY and CDR2 SAAADI are derived from the germline V gene. Reading from cysteine to phenylalanine, the CDR3 counts 15 amino acids. Only the CDR3 region is kept as DNA, spanning 45 bases read in frame from base 1. The V end loses 10 bases and the J end loses 5 bases, and a stretch of 22 bases separates them. The receptor chain draws on TRBV10-2 and TRBJ2-3, with a tentative D gene TRBD1 over 5 matching bases. This TCR was recovered from a girl between 5 and 17 years old with multiple sclerosis. The sample comprised blood. The nucleotides read TGCGCCACCTGGGGTTGGGGCGATGGTGGAGATACGCAGTATTTT. It codes for CATWGWGDGGDTQYF.